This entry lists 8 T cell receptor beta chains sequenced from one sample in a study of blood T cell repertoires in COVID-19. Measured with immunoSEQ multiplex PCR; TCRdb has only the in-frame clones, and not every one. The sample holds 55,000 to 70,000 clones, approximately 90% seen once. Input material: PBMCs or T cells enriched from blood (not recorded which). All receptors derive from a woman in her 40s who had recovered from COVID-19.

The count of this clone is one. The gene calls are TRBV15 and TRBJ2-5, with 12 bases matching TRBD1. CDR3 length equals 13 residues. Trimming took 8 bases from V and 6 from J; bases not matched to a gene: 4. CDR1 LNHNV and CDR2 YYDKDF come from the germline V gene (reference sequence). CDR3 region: CATSGTGGKTQYF. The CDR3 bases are TGTGCCACCTCCGGGACAGGGGGCAAGACCCAGTACTTC.

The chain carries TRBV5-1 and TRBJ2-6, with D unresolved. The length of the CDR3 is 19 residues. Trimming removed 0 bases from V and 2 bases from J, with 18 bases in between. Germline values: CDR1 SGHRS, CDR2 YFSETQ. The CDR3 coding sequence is TGCGCCAGCAGCTTGGACCCCGTCCGACCTCGGGCTGGGGCCAACGTCCTGACTTTC. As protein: CASSLDPVRPRAGANVLTF.

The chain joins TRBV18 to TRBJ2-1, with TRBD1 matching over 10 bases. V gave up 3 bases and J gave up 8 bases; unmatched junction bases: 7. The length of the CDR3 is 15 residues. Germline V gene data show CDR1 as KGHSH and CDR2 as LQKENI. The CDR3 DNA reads TGTGCCAGCTCACCCGGGACAGGGGTTTTCTATGAGCAGTTCTTC. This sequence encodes CASSPGTGVFYEQFF.

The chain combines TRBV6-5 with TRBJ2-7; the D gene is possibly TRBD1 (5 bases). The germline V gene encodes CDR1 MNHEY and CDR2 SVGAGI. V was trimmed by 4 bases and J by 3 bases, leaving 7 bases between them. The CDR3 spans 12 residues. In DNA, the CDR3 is TGTGCCAGCAGTTTGGACAACTACGAGCAGTACTTC. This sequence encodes CASSLDNYEQYF.

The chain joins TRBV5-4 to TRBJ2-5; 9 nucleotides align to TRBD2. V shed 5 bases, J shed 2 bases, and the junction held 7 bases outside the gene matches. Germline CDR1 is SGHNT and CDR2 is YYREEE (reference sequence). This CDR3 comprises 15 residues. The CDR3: CASSPRLAEQETQYF. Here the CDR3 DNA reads TGTGCCAGCAGTCCTAGACTAGCGGAGCAAGAGACCCAGTACTTC.

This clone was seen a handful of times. CDR3 in DNA: TGTGCCAGCAGCGTCGGGACACTAAGCAACGCTGAAGCTTTCTTT. The encoded protein is CASSVGTLSNAEAFF. This chain joins TRBV9 and TRBJ1-1; D possibly corresponds to TRBD1 (6 bases). Trimming removed 2 bases from V and 6 bases from J, with 17 bases in between. CDR1 and CDR2 from the germline V gene are SGDLS and YYNGEE. The CDR3 is 15 residues long.

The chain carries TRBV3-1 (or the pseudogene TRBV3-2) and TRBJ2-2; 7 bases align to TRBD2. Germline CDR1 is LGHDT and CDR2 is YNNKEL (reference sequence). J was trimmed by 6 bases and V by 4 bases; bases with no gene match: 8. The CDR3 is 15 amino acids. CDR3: CASSPSGEFSGELFF. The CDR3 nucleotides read TGTGCCAGCAGCCCCAGCGGGGAATTCTCCGGGGAGCTGTTTTTT.

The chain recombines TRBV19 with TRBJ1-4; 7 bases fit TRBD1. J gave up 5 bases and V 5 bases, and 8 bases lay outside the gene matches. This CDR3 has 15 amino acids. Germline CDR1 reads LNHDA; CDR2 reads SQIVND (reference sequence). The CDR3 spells CASSQLGGGNEKLFF. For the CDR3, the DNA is TGTGCCAGTAGTCAATTAGGGGGCGGCAATGAAAAACTGTTTTTT.